This T cell receptor beta chain is drawn from a study of T cells in localized non-small cell lung cancer. The CDR3 is made up of 16 amino acids. Germline CDR1 and CDR2: SGHRS and YFSETQ. The V gene end was trimmed by 4 bases and the J gene end by 6 bases; junction bases not matched to a gene: 11. Study-wide findings and caveats: Sequencing, confined to only one tumor region, leaves heterogeneity possible. Uninvolved adjacent lung had more T cell clonality than any other tissue, topping tumor.

Note on this clone: What it binds is unknown.

Measured with immunoSEQ multiplex PCR; TCRdb has only the in-frame clones, and not every one. The sample shows 60,000 to 85,000 clones, roughly nine tenths of them seen only once. The source of this sequence is a male donor older than 55 with stage III squamous cell lung carcinoma. This material consisted of peripheral blood, taken before any cancer treatment. The chain employs TRBV5-1 and TRBJ2-2; TRBD1 aligns across 8 bases. DNA of the CDR3: TGCGCCAGCAGCCCCAACAATCAGGGGGCTTCCGGGGAGCTGTTTTTT. Its translation is CASSPNNQGASGELFF.